This T cell receptor beta chain was identified during a study of blood T cell repertoires in COVID-19. Study information: The origin of the acute and convalescent COVID-19 samples was the United States, Italy and Spain. Sample material is recorded as cDNA or gDNA derived from T cells, B-cell-depleted T cells, or PBMCs.

V was clipped by 3 bases and J by 0 bases, with 16 bases between them. The CDR3 sequence is 17 residues long. Germline CDR1 reads SGHTA; CDR2 reads FQGTGA. Per the study methods: Estimated nucleated cell counts came from reference gene primer amplification. Sequencing was performed with immunoSEQ multiplex PCR; in TCRdb, only in-frame clones are kept and a portion is missing. The V and J calls and clone size were taken over from that table, and D and trimming were inferred from the DNA. The repertoire consists of more than 95,000 clones, with 70% to 90% occurring once and the leading ten covering roughly 7.9%.

Material: peripheral blood. The sequence came from a man aged 65 to 79 who had recovered from COVID-19. The rearrangement uses TRBV7-3 and TRBJ2-3; a possible D gene is TRBD2 (6 bases). The DNA for the CDR3 is TGTGCCAGCAGCTTCTCGAAGGGAGGTTCTAGCACAGATACGCAGTATTTT. Protein: CASSFSKGGSSTDTQYF.